Below, 4 T cell receptor beta chains from the same sample are listed, as sequenced in a study of blood T cell repertoires in COVID-19. Only in-frame clones appear in the TCRdb table, and some are missing; sequencing was by immunoSEQ multiplex PCR. The table includes roughly 310,000 clones, around nine tenths detected once. Sequencing was carried out using peripheral blood. The receptor set was obtained from a woman in her forties or fifties with active or convalescent COVID-19.

The chain is built from TRBV27 and TRBJ2-1; D uncertain. With 8 bases removed from V and 2 bases from J, the gap between germline ends came to 10 bases. The CDR3 covers 13 residues. Germline loops: CDR1 MNHEY, CDR2 SMNVEV (reference sequence). The CDR3 is CASSGLAYNEQFF. CDR3 nucleotides: TGTGCCAGCTCCGGTCTTGCCTACAATGAGCAGTTCTTC.

The chain uses TRBV7-6 and TRBJ1-3, with 7 bases that match TRBD1. The CDR3 is 17 amino acids. Germline values: CDR1 SGHVS, CDR2 FNYEAQ. Trimming took 1 base from V and 2 from J; bases not matched to a gene: 8. The CDR3 loop reads CASSLVAGGSTGNTIYF. The CDR3 nucleotides read TGTGCCAGCAGCTTAGTAGCAGGGGGATCAACTGGAAACACCATATATTTT.

This clone was recorded only once. V and J are TRBV27 and TRBJ1-1; a possible D gene is TRBD1 (5 bases). Trimming stripped 6 bases from V and 7 bases from J, with 15 bases between. This CDR3 spans 13 amino acids. Germline V gene lookup returns CDR1 MNHEY and CDR2 SMNVEV (reference sequence). This CDR3 is CASRIQGSGEAFF. CDR3 nucleotide sequence: TGTGCCAGCAGGATCCAGGGTTCAGGTGAAGCTTTCTTT.

This chain links TRBV4-2 with TRBJ2-7; D possibly corresponds to TRBD2 (5 bases). The V gene's germline CDR1 is LGHNA and CDR2 YNFKEQ. This CDR3 has 14 residues. Trimming pared 1 base from V and 3 bases from J, leaving 10 bases between. CDR3 in amino acids: CASSQVERHYEQYF. CDR3 sequence (DNA): TGTGCCAGCAGCCAAGTCGAGCGGCACTACGAGCAGTACTTC.